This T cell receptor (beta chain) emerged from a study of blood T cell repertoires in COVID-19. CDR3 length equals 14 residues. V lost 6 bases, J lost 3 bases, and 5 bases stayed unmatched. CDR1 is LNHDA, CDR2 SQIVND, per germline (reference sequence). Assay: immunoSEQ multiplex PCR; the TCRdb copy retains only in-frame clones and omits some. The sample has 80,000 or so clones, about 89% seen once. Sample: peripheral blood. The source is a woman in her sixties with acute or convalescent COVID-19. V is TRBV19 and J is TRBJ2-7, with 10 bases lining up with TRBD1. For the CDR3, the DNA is TGTGCCAGTAGGACAGGGGGCGACGTCTACGAGCAGTACTTC. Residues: CASRTGGDVYEQYF.